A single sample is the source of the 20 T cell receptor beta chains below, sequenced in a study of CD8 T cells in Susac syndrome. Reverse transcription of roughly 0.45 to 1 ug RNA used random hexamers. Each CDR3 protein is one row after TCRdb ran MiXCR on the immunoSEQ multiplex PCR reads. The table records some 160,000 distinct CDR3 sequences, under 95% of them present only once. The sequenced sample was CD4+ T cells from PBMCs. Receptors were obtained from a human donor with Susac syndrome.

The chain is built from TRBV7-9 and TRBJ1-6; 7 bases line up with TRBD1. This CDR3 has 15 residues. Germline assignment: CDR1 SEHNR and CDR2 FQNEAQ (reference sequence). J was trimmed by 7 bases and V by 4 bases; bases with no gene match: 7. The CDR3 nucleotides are TGTGCCAGCAGCTCCACAGGGGTAGGGAATTCACCCCTCCACTTT. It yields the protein CASSSTGVGNSPLHF.

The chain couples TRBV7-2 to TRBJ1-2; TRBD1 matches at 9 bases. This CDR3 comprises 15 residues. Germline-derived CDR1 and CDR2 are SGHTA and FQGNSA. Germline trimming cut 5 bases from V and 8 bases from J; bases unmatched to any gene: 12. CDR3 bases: TGTGCCAGCAGCCCCTCTACAGGGGGCTTTTGGGGCTACACCTTC. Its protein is CASSPSTGGFWGYTF.

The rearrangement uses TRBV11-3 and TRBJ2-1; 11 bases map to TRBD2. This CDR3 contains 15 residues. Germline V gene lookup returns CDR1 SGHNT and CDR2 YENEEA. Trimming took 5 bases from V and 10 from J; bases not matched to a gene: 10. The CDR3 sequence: CASSVSGGASGEQFF. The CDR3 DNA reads TGTGCCAGCAGCGTTAGCGGGGGGGCCAGCGGAGAGCAGTTCTTC.

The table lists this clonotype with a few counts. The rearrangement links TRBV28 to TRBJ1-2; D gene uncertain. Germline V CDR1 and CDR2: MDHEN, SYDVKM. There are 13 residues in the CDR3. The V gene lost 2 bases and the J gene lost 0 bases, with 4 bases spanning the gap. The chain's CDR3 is CASSLTANYGYTF. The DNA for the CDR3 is TGTGCCAGCAGTTTAACAGCTAACTATGGCTACACCTTC.

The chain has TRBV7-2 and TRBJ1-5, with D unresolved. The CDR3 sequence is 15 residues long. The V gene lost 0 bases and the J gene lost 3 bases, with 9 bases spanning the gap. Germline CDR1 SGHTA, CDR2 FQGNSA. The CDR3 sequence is CASSLAGKDNQPQHF. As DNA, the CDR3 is TGTGCCAGCAGCTTAGCGGGAAAGGACAATCAGCCCCAGCATTTT.

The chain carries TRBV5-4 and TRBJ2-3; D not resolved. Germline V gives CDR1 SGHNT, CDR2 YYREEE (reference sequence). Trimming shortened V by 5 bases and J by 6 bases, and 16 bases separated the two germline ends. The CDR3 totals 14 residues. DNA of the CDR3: TGTGCCAGCAGTCCATCTAGAGGCCGGGATACGCAGTATTTT. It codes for CASSPSRGRDTQYF.

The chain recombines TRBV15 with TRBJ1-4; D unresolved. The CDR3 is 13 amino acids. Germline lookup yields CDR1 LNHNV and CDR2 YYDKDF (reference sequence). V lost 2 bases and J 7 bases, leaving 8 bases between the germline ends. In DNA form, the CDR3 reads TGTGCCACCAGCAGAACCGGGCCTGAAAAACTGTTTTTT. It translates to CATSRTGPEKLFF.

CDR3 sequence reads: CASSERTQGQPQHF. CDR3 nucleotides: TGTGCCAGCAGTGAAAGAACACAGGGCCAGCCCCAGCATTTT. The chain couples TRBV2 to TRBJ1-5; perhaps TRBD1 as D (6 bases). Germline values: CDR1 SNHLY, CDR2 FYNNEI. The CDR3 loop spans 14 amino acids. The V and J ends lost 2 bases and 7 bases respectively, with 12 bases between them.

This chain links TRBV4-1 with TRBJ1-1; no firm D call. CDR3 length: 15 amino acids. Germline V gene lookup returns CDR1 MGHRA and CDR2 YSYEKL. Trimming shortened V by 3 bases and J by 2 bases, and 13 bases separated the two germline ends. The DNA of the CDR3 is TGCGCCAGCAGCCACTGGACGGAACTAAACACTGAAGCTTTCTTT. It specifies CASSHWTELNTEAFF.

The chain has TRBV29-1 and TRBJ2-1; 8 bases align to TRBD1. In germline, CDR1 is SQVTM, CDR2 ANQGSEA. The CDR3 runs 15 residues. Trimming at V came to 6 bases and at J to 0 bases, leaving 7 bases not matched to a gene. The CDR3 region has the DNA TGCAGCGTGGATCCAGGGGGCCTCTCCTACAATGAGCAGTTCTTC. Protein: CSVDPGGLSYNEQFF.

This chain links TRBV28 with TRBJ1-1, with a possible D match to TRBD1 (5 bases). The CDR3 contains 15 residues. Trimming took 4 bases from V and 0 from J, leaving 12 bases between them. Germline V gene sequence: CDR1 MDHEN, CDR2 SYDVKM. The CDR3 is CASSSGSELNTEAFF. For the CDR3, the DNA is TGTGCCAGCAGTTCAGGGTCTGAATTGAACACTGAAGCTTTCTTT. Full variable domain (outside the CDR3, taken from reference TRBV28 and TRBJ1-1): DVKVTQSSRYLVKRTGEKVFLECVQDMDHENMFWYRQDPGLGLRLIYFSYDVKMKEKGDIPEGYSVSREKKERFSLILESASTNQTSMYLCASSSGSELNTEAFFGQGTRLTVV.

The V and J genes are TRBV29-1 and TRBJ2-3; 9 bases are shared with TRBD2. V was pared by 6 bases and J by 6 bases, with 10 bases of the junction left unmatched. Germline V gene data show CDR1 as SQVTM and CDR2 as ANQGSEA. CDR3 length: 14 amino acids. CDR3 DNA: TGCAGCGTCGCTGTAGCGGGGGCCGGGGATACGCAGTATTTT. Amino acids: CSVAVAGAGDTQYF.

The CDR3 region has the DNA TGTGCCAGCAGTGGGCGCACAGATACGCAGTATTTT. Amino acid sequence: CASSGRTDTQYF. The chain couples TRBV2 to TRBJ2-3; D unclear. Germline V gene data show CDR1 as SNHLY and CDR2 as FYNNEI. V was cut by 4 bases and J by 1 base, with 3 bases left in between. The CDR3 loop spans 12 amino acids.

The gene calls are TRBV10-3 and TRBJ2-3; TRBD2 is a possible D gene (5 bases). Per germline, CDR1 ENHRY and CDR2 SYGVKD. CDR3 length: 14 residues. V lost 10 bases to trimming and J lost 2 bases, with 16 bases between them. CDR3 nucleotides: TGTGCCACGTGCCCGGGGAGCTACACAGATACGCAGTATTTT. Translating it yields CATCPGSYTDTQYF.

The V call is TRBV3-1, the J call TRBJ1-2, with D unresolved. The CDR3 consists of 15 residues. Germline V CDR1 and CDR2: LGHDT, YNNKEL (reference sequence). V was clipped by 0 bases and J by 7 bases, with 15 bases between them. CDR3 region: CASSQDAGSRGGYTF. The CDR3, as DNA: TGTGCCAGCAGCCAAGATGCCGGCAGTCGGGGTGGCTACACCTTC.

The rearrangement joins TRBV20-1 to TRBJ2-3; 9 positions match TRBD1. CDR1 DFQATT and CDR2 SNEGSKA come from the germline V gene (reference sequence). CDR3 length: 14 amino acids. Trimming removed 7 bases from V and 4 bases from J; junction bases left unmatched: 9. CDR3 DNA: TGCAGTGGGGTACGACAGGGGGACGCAGATACGCAGTATTTT. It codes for CSGVRQGDADTQYF.

This chain's CDR3 is CASSFSLSGAETQYF. As DNA, the CDR3 is TGCGCCAGCAGCTTTTCTCTTAGCGGGGCAGAGACCCAGTACTTC. The chain employs TRBV5-1 and TRBJ2-5, with 8 bases identical to TRBD2. V shed 2 bases and J 4 bases; nucleotides not matched to a gene: 7. The CDR3 length is 15 residues. CDR1 and CDR2 (germline): SGHRS, YFSETQ.

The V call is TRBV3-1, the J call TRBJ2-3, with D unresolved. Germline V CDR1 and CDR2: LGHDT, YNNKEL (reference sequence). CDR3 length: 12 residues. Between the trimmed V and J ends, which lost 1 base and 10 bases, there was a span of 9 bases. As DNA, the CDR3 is TGTGCCAGCAGCCAAGGCGTCCCGGCGCAGTATTTT. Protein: CASSQGVPAQYF.

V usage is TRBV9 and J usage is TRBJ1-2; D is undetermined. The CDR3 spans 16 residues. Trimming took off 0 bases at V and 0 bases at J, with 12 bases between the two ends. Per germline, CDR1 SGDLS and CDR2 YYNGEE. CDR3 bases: TGTGCCAGCAGCGTAGGATCCCTCACGTCTAACTATGGCTACACCTTC. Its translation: CASSVGSLTSNYGYTF.

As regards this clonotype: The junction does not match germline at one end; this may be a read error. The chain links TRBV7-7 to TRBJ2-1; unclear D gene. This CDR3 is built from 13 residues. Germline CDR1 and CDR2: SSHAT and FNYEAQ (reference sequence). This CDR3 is CASSPTYGNEQFF. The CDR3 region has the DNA TGTGCTAGCAGCCCAACGTATGGCAATGAGCAGTTCTTC. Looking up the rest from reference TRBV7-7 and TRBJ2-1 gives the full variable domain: GAGVSQSPRYKVTKRGQDVTLRCDPISSHATLYWYQQALGQGPEFLTYFNYEAQPDKSGLPSDRFSAERPEGSISTLTIQRTEQRDSAMYRCASSPTYGNEQFFGPGTRLTVL.